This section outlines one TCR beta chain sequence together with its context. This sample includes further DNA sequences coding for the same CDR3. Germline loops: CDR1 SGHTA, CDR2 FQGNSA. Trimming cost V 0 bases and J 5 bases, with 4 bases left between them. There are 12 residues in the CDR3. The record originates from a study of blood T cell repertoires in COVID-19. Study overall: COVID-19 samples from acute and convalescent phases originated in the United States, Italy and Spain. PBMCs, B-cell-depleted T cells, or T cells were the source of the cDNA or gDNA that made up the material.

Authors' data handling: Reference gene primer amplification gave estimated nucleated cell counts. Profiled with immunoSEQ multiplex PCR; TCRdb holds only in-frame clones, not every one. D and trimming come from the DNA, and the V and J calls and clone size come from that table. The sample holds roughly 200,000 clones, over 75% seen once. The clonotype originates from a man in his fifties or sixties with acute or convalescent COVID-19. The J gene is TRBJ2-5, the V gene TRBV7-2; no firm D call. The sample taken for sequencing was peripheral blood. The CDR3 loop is CASSLARETQYF. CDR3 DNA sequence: TGTGCCAGCAGCTTAGCTCGTGAGACCCAGTACTTC.